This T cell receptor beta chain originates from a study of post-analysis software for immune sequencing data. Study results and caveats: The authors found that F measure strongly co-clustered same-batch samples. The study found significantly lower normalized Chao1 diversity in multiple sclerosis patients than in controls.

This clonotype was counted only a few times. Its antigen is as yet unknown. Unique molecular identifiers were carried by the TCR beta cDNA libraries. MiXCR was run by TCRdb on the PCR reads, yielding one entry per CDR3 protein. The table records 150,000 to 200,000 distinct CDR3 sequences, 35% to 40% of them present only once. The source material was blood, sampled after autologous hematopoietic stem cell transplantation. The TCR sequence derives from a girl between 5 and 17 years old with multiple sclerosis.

The CDR3 loop is CASSPGEHEQYF. CDR3 coding DNA: TGTGCCAGCAGTCCAGGGGAGCACGAGCAGTACTTC. The chain uses TRBV12-3 or TRBV12-4 and TRBJ2-7; possibly TRBD1 for D (6 bases). V lost 5 bases and J lost 5, with 10 bases in between. This CDR3 spans 12 amino acids.